Shown below are 22 T cell receptor beta chains from a single sample sequenced in a study of T-cell reconstitution after alpha-beta-depleted transplantation in children. Preparation of the TCRbeta library was carried out with unique molecular identifiers. TCRdb fed the PCR reads into MiXCR, producing one record per CDR3 protein. Seen here are 130,000 to 150,000 distinct CDR3 sequences, about 9% observed once, and the top ten hold less than 20%. Material: PBMCs, mostly from graft donor cells, obtained 180 days after TCRalphabeta/CD19-depleted stem cell transplant. The origin of the receptors is a female patient aged 2-9 years who had a stem cell transplant for congenital amegakaryocytic thrombocytopenia, so the T cells may come from the graft donor.

At least ten counts were recorded for this clonotype. This chain joins TRBV20-1 and TRBJ2-7, with D hard to call. V was shortened by 4 bases and J by 0 bases, with 13 bases between the two germline ends. Germline V lookup: CDR1 DFQATT, CDR2 SNEGSKA (reference sequence). The CDR3 spans 14 residues. CDR3 DNA: TGCAGTGCTATAGTTTCGTACGGCTCCTACGAGCAGTACTTC. Translated, it gives CSAIVSYGSYEQYF.

This clonotype was recorded at least ten times. The V and J genes are TRBV29-1 and TRBJ2-1; D ambiguous. From germline, CDR1 is SQVTM and CDR2 ANQGSEA. The CDR3 has 15 amino acids. V was trimmed by 3 bases and J by 4 bases, leaving 16 bases between them. The CDR3 sequence: CSVDGAAPFYNEQFF. DNA for the CDR3: TGCAGCGTTGATGGCGCGGCCCCTTTTTACAATGAGCAGTTCTTC.

The gene calls are TRBV20-1 and TRBJ2-1, with TRBD2 identical over 12 bases. The CDR3 has 15 amino acids. The V segment lost 4 bases and the J segment 8 bases; nucleotides outside the gene matches: 9. Germline loops: CDR1 DFQATT, CDR2 SNEGSKA (reference sequence). CDR3 in amino acids: CSAINPSGGAYEQFF. The DNA of the CDR3 is TGCAGTGCTATAAATCCTAGCGGGGGGGCCTATGAGCAGTTCTTC.

This clonotype was counted only a few times. V usage is TRBV4-2 and J usage is TRBJ2-5; the match to TRBD1 covers 9 bases. CDR1 is LGHNA and CDR2 is YNFKEQ in the germline V gene. The CDR3 has 16 amino acids. Germline trimming cut 4 bases from V and 4 bases from J; bases unmatched to any gene: 10. The CDR3 loop is CASSRNPGQGGETQYF. The CDR3 nucleotides are TGTGCCAGCAGCCGAAATCCGGGACAGGGTGGAGAGACCCAGTACTTC.

The V gene is TRBV5-1, the J gene TRBJ2-2; D is uncertain. Germline V gene data show CDR1 as SGHRS and CDR2 as YFSETQ. Trimming shortened V by 0 bases and J by 1 base, and 7 bases separated the two germline ends. The CDR3 has 15 amino acids. In nucleotides, the CDR3 is TGCGCCAGCAGCTTGGGGGTTCTGAACACCGGGGAGCTGTTTTTT. Protein: CASSLGVLNTGELFF.

This clonotype appeared many times. This chain uses TRBV29-1 with TRBJ2-5; no clear D gene. V dropped 4 bases and J dropped 5 bases, with 8 bases sitting between them. This CDR3 contains 11 residues. Per germline, CDR1 SQVTM and CDR2 ANQGSEA. CDR3: CSVGTHETQYF. The CDR3 DNA reads as TGCAGCGTTGGGACGCATGAGACCCAGTACTTC. The full variable domain, with the rest looked up from reference TRBV29-1 and TRBJ2-5, is SAVISQKPSRDICQRGTSLTIQCQVDSQVTMMFWYRQQPGQSLTLIATANQGSEATYESGFVIDKFPISRPNLTFSTLTVSNMSPEDSSIYLCSVGTHETQYFGPGTRLLVL.

CDR3 loop: CASSLGWAGEQFF. The CDR3 region has the DNA TGTGCCAGCAGCTTAGGGTGGGCAGGTGAGCAGTTCTTC. The chain couples TRBV7-6 to TRBJ2-1; D uncertain. V lost 1 base, J lost 9 bases, and 10 bases lay in between. The germline V gene has CDR1 SGHVS and CDR2 FNYEAQ. The CDR3 spans 13 residues.

There are a few counts of this clonotype. The chain combines TRBV20-1 with TRBJ1-2, with D perhaps TRBD1 (6 bases). In germline, CDR1 is DFQATT, CDR2 SNEGSKA (reference sequence). The CDR3 is 16 amino acids. The ends were cut back, 3 bases at V and 7 bases at J, with 24 bases in the middle. The CDR3 nucleotides are TGCAGTGCTAGCCTGAACAATCTGCAGGGGCAGGGTGGCTACACCTTC. Translated, it gives CSASLNNLQGQGGYTF.

Ten or more counts support this clonotype. The chain is built from TRBV11-2 and TRBJ2-6; no firm D call. In germline, CDR1 is SGHAT, CDR2 FQNNGV. The CDR3 runs 14 residues. Between the trimmed V and J ends, which lost 2 bases and 2 bases, there was a span of 4 bases. The CDR3 DNA is TGTGCCAGCAGCTTAATCCCTGGGGCCAACGTCCTGACTTTC. Translation gives CASSLIPGANVLTF.

The chain recombines TRBV7-2 with TRBJ2-1; the D call may be TRBD1 or TRBD2 (6 bases each). Trimming left V 5 bases short and J 7 bases short, with 18 bases between. The CDR3 spans 15 residues. The germline CDR1 and CDR2 sequences are SGHTA and FQGNSA. The CDR3 coding sequence is TGTGCCAGCAGCCCTCACCCGGGGGCGGGGAATGAGCAGTTCTTC. It yields the protein CASSPHPGAGNEQFF. Combining the CDR3 with reference TRBV7-2 and TRBJ2-1 gives the whole variable domain GAGVSQSPSNKVTEKGKDVELRCDPISGHTALYWYRQSLGQGLEFLIYFQGNSAPDKSGLPSDRFSAERTGGSVSTLTIQRTQQEDSAVYLCASSPHPGAGNEQFFGPGTRLTVL.

This clonotype was observed many times. The chain uses TRBV28 and TRBJ2-4, with D possibly TRBD2 on 6 matching bases. The CDR3 has 15 residues. Deletions cut 10 bases from V and 0 bases from J, with 16 bases between. Germline V gene lookup returns CDR1 MDHEN and CDR2 SYDVKM. The CDR3 coding sequence is TGTGCCATCCACCGGAGCGGGCTAGCCAAAAACATTCAGTACTTC. It codes for CAIHRSGLAKNIQYF.

The table lists this clonotype with many counts. The gene calls are TRBV12-3 or TRBV12-4 and TRBJ2-7; D is undetermined. Trimming shortened V by 6 bases and J by 2 bases, and 14 bases separated the two germline ends. The CDR3 loop spans 14 amino acids. Here the CDR3 reads CASSRRIAAYEQYF. The DNA of the CDR3 is TGTGCCAGCAGCCGTCGGATAGCTGCCTACGAGCAGTACTTC.

This clonotype appeared many times. The rearrangement uses TRBV11-2 and TRBJ1-1; D unclear. V was clipped by 5 bases and J by 7 bases, with 11 bases between them. The CDR3 contains 12 residues. Germline V gene data show CDR1 as SGHAT and CDR2 as FQNNGV. CDR3 region: CASSTRLNEAFF. The CDR3 nucleotides are TGTGCCAGCAGCACCAGACTTAATGAAGCTTTCTTT.

This clonotype was counted ten times or more. This chain uses TRBV11-2 with TRBJ2-1; unclear D gene. Germline V gene data show CDR1 as SGHAT and CDR2 as FQNNGV. Trimming pared 4 bases from V and 7 bases from J, leaving 8 bases between. The CDR3 loop spans 12 amino acids. Here the CDR3 DNA reads TGTGCCAGCAGCTCCTACTTGAATGAGCAGTTCTTC. Its translation: CASSSYLNEQFF.

This clonotype was counted ten times or more. The rearrangement joins TRBV12-3 or TRBV12-4 to TRBJ2-1, with TRBD1 identical over 7 bases. This CDR3 has 16 residues. V shed 4 bases, J shed 7 bases, and the junction held 13 bases outside the gene matches. The CDR3 loop is CASSSRTGSILNEQFF. CDR3 nucleotides: TGTGCCAGCAGTTCCCGGACAGGTTCCATTCTGAATGAGCAGTTCTTC.

This clonotype was recorded many times. This chain links TRBV7-6 with TRBJ1-3; D is ambiguous. The CDR3 runs to 15 residues. V dropped 0 bases and J dropped 4 bases, with 10 bases sitting between them. Germline V gives CDR1 SGHVS, CDR2 FNYEAQ. CDR3 in DNA: TGTGCCAGCAGCTTAGCCGGGGTACCCGGAAACACCATATATTTT. Translating gives CASSLAGVPGNTIYF. Together with reference TRBV7-6 and TRBJ1-3, the CDR3 gives the full variable domain: GAGVSQSPRYKVTKRGQDVALRCDPISGHVSLYWYRQALGQGPEFLTYFNYEAQQDKSGLPNDRFSAERPEGSISTLTIQRTEQRDSAMYRCASSLAGVPGNTIYFGEGSWLTVV.

The chain links TRBV20-1 to TRBJ1-6; TRBD1 matches 7 bases. Germline V gene lookup returns CDR1 DFQATT and CDR2 SNEGSKA (reference sequence). The CDR3 has 14 residues. Trimming cost V 4 bases and J 4 bases; bases outside gene matches: 4. The CDR3 sequence: CSAMTGPYNSPLHF. DNA of the CDR3: TGCAGTGCTATGACAGGGCCGTATAATTCACCCCTCCACTTT.

Ten or more counts support this clonotype. The chain employs TRBV28 and TRBJ2-1; 10 bases are shared with TRBD2. Germline trimming cut 4 bases from V and 4 bases from J; bases unmatched to any gene: 10. Germline V lookup: CDR1 MDHEN, CDR2 SYDVKM. The CDR3 runs 17 residues. CDR3 protein: CASSSRLAGSSYNEQFF. The CDR3 region has the DNA TGTGCCAGCAGTTCCAGACTAGCGGGTAGTTCATACAATGAGCAGTTCTTC.

This clonotype was counted many times. The rearrangement joins TRBV13 to TRBJ2-7; D is perhaps TRBD2 (6 bases). The CDR3 covers 13 residues. Looked up from germline, CDR1 is PRHDT and CDR2 is FYEKMQ (reference sequence). Trimming left V 4 bases short and J 4 bases short, with 11 bases between. CDR3 sequence: CASSSPGGYEQYF. In DNA, the CDR3 is TGTGCCAGCAGCTCCCCTGGGGGGTACGAGCAGTACTTC. Full variable domain (missing parts from reference TRBV13 and TRBJ2-7): AAGVIQSPRHLIKEKRETATLKCYPIPRHDTVYWYQQGPGQDPQFLISFYEKMQSDKGSIPDRFSAQQFSDYHSELNMSSLELGDSALYFCASSSPGGYEQYFGPGTRLTVT.

This clonotype was observed at least ten times. The genes are TRBV5-1 and TRBJ2-1, with a tentative D call TRBD2 (6 bases). V lost 2 bases to trimming and J lost 8 bases, with 14 bases between them. The CDR3 length is 14 residues. Germline V lookup: CDR1 SGHRS, CDR2 YFSETQ. The CDR3 here is CASSFQTSSDEQFF. The CDR3 bases are TGCGCCAGCAGCTTTCAGACTAGTTCGGATGAGCAGTTCTTC.

This clonotype was recorded at least ten times. The rearrangement links TRBV12-3 or TRBV12-4 to TRBJ1-5, with a tentative D call TRBD1 (6 bases). CDR3 length equals 15 residues. Trimming cost V 4 bases and J 5 bases, with 15 bases left between them. CDR3 in amino acids: CASSSQGWGHQPQHF. CDR3 in DNA: TGTGCCAGCAGTTCACAGGGTTGGGGGCATCAGCCCCAGCATTTT.

The rearrangement links TRBV20-1 to TRBJ1-1; TRBD1 matches 7 bases. Germline V gene sequence: CDR1 DFQATT, CDR2 SNEGSKA (reference sequence). V lost 6 bases to trimming and J lost 1 base; unmatched junction nucleotides: 2. The CDR3 is 12 amino acids. CDR3 sequence: CSAGDRNTEAFF. The CDR3 DNA is TGCAGTGCCGGGGACAGGAACACTGAAGCTTTCTTT.